This entry lists 22 T cell receptor beta chains sequenced from one sample in a study of cytomegalovirus exposure and HLA in healthy donors. PCR used 60 Vbeta primers and 13 Jbeta primers. TCRdb's copy holds only in-frame clones and misses some; the assay was immunoSEQ multiplex PCR. The table lists tens of thousands of clones, over 65% of them singletons, with about 4% in the top ten. Sequenced: PBMCs. The source is a man aged 45-65 years in good health and CMV-seronegative.

In this sample, this clone turned up a few times. The gene calls are TRBV5-1 and TRBJ1-3, with D tentatively TRBD1 (6 bases). This CDR3 comprises 13 residues. CDR1 and CDR2 from the germline V gene are SGHRS and YFSETQ. Trimming shortened V by 0 bases and J by 7 bases, and 8 bases separated the two germline ends. The CDR3 here is CASSLDRVNTIYF. The CDR3 DNA reads TGCGCCAGCAGCTTGGACAGGGTGAACACCATATATTTT. Variable domain in full (rest from reference TRBV5-1 and TRBJ1-3): KAGVTQTPRYLIKTRGQQVTLSCSPISGHRSVSWYQQTPGQGLQFLFEYFSETQRNKGNFPGRFSGRQFSNSRSEMNVSTLELGDSALYLCASSLDRVNTIYFGEGSWLTVV.

The chain links TRBV4-2 to TRBJ2-3; TRBD2 aligns across 10 bases. Germline-derived CDR1 and CDR2 are LGHNA and YNFKEQ. The junction had 1 base not matched to a gene; V was cut back by 4 bases and J by 6 bases. This CDR3 is 13 amino acids long. CDR3 coding DNA: TGTGCCAGCAGCCCGGGACTAGCGGATACGCAGTATTTT. Residues: CASSPGLADTQYF.

This rearrangement joins TRBV10-3 to TRBJ1-1, with 8 bases that match TRBD1. CDR1 is ENHRY, CDR2 SYGVKD, per germline. The length of the CDR3 is 13 residues. Trimming cost V 9 bases and J 2 bases; bases outside gene matches: 5. The CDR3 region is CAISGQGNTEAFF. The CDR3 nucleotides are TGTGCCATTTCCGGACAGGGTAACACTGAAGCTTTCTTT.

The chain links TRBV5-8 to TRBJ2-2; a possible D gene is TRBD2 (6 bases). This CDR3 region has 14 residues. Germline V gene data show CDR1 as SGHTS and CDR2 as YDEGEE. Trimming took off 0 bases at V and 5 bases at J, with 8 bases between the two ends. The CDR3 spells CASSLAGGTGELFF. The CDR3 DNA sequence: TGTGCCAGCAGCTTGGCTGGGGGGACCGGGGAGCTGTTTTTT. The variable domain in full, completed from reference TRBV5-8 and TRBJ2-2, reads EAGVTQSPTHLIKTRGQQATLRCSPISGHTSVYWYQQALGLGLQFLLWYDEGEERNRGNFPPRFSGRQFPNYSSELNVNALELEDSALYLCASSLAGGTGELFFGEGSRLTVL.

V and J are TRBV30 and TRBJ2-2; TRBD2 is a possible D gene (5 bases). Trimming took 2 bases from V and 0 from J, leaving 13 bases between them. CDR1 is GTSNPN and CDR2 is SVGIG in the germline V gene (reference sequence). The CDR3 contains 16 residues. CDR3 protein: CAWSRGTDSNTGELFF. As DNA, the CDR3 is TGTGCCTGGAGTCGGGGAACAGACTCGAACACCGGGGAGCTGTTTTTT.

This clone was seen once. The V call is TRBV6-1, the J call TRBJ1-2; TRBD1 is a possible D gene (5 bases). The V and J ends lost 8 bases and 4 bases respectively, with 14 bases between them. This CDR3 is 13 amino acids long. Per the germline V gene, CDR1 is MNHNS and CDR2 is SASEGT. The CDR3 loop is CASAPGPSYGYTF. Written as DNA, the CDR3 is TGTGCCAGCGCTCCAGGGCCCAGCTATGGCTACACCTTC.

With respect to this clone: Germline is not matched at one junction end, which may reflect a read error. The chain couples TRBV14 to TRBJ1-2; D perhaps matches TRBD1 (5 bases). Germline lookup yields CDR1 SGHDN and CDR2 FVKESK. This CDR3 region has 17 residues. In DNA, the CDR3 is TGTGCCAGCAGCCCGTCGGGCAGGGCGGTTGGATGGGATGGCTACCCCTTC. Residues: CASSPSGRAVGWDGYPF.

The CDR3 sequence is CASSSGGTGQETQYF. The CDR3 region has the DNA TGCGCCAGCAGCTCGGGCGGCACAGGCCAAGAGACCCAGTACTTC. This chain links TRBV5-1 with TRBJ2-5, with D perhaps TRBD1 (5 bases). Germline CDR1 reads SGHRS; CDR2 reads YFSETQ. The V end lost 3 bases, the J end lost 1 base, and 13 bases lay between the germline ends. The CDR3 loop spans 15 amino acids.

The chain employs TRBV28 and TRBJ2-7; D is perhaps TRBD2 (6 bases). The CDR3 sequence is 16 residues long. Trimming took off 8 bases at V and 2 bases at J, with 22 bases between the two ends. Germline loops: CDR1 MDHEN, CDR2 SYDVKM. CDR3 sequence reads: CASFPDQSGSTYEQYF. The CDR3 coding sequence is TGTGCCAGCTTCCCCGACCAGAGCGGGTCTACCTACGAGCAGTACTTC. Full variable domain (remainder filled in from reference TRBV28 and TRBJ2-7): DVKVTQSSRYLVKRTGEKVFLECVQDMDHENMFWYRQDPGLGLRLIYFSYDVKMKEKGDIPEGYSVSREKKERFSLILESASTNQTSMYLCASFPDQSGSTYEQYFGPGTRLTVT.

The CDR3 spells CASSLRRVNTEAFF. CDR3 DNA sequence: TGTGCCAGCAGTTTAAGGCGGGTGAACACTGAAGCTTTCTTT. This chain connects TRBV27 to TRBJ1-1; D ambiguous. V lost 2 bases to trimming and J lost 0 bases, with 7 bases between them. The CDR3 spans 14 residues. Germline V gene data show CDR1 as MNHEY and CDR2 as SMNVEV (reference sequence).

J is TRBJ1-3 and V is TRBV28; maybe TRBD1 (5 bases). Trimming removed 5 bases from V and 0 bases from J, with 17 bases in between. Per the germline V gene, CDR1 is MDHEN and CDR2 is SYDVKM. The CDR3 consists of 17 residues. This chain's CDR3 is CASSPFPPTVSGNTIYF. The DNA of the CDR3 is TGTGCCAGCAGTCCATTCCCGCCGACAGTCTCTGGAAACACCATATATTTT.

This clone occurred once. J is TRBJ1-3 and V is TRBV21-1. TRBV21-1 is marked as a pseudogene. The CDR3 consists of 22 residues. CDR3: CASSKVGLVVWRSGGPGNTIYF. DNA of the CDR3: TGTGCCAGCAGCAAAGTTGGACTCGTCGTATGGCGGAGCGGGGGGCCTGGAAACACCATATATTTT.

V usage is TRBV19 and J usage is TRBJ1-1, with 7 nucleotides matching TRBD1. CDR1 is LNHDA, CDR2 SQIVND, per germline (reference sequence). Germline trimming cut 5 bases from V and 4 bases from J; bases unmatched to any gene: 16. CDR3 length: 17 amino acids. DNA for the CDR3: TGTGCCAGTAGTCCACTAGACAGGGTCGGGAGTCGCACTGAAGCTTTCTTT. Protein product: CASSPLDRVGSRTEAFF.

J is TRBJ2-5 and V is TRBV4-1, with D possibly being TRBD2 (7 bases). There are 16 residues in the CDR3. The ends were cut back, 1 base at V and 5 bases at J, with 17 bases in the middle. Germline loops: CDR1 MGHRA, CDR2 YSYEKL. The CDR3 spells CASSQVGGGSMETQYF. Written as DNA, the CDR3 is TGCGCCAGCAGCCAAGTAGGGGGGGGTTCGATGGAGACCCAGTACTTC.

The CDR3 sequence: CASSLDGSGGVTDTQYF. CDR3 DNA sequence: TGTGCCAGCAGCTTGGACGGTTCGGGAGGGGTCACAGATACGCAGTATTTT. The V call is TRBV5-6, the J call TRBJ2-3; 8 nucleotides match TRBD2. V lost 0 bases to trimming and J lost 2 bases; unmatched junction nucleotides: 8. The CDR3 length is 17 residues. Germline values: CDR1 SGHDT, CDR2 YYEEEE.

The rearrangement uses TRBV5-4 and TRBJ1-2; TRBD1 matches 9 bases. Germline V gene lookup returns CDR1 SGHNT and CDR2 YYREEE (reference sequence). This CDR3 is 13 amino acids long. V shed 5 bases and J 6 bases; nucleotides not matched to a gene: 5. CDR3 nucleotides: TGTGCCAGCAGGATACAGGGGGCTGATGGCTACACCTTC. Amino acid sequence: CASRIQGADGYTF. The whole variable domain, remainder taken from reference TRBV5-4 and TRBJ1-2, is ETGVTQSPTHLIKTRGQQVTLRCSSQSGHNTVSWYQQALGQGPQFIFQYYREEENGRGNFPPRFSGLQFPNYSSELNVNALELDDSALYLCASRIQGADGYTFGSGTRLTVV.

The V and J genes are TRBV9 and TRBJ2-7; 7 bases align to TRBD2. In germline, CDR1 is SGDLS, CDR2 YYNGEE. The CDR3 runs 16 residues. J was trimmed by 6 bases and V by 1 base; bases with no gene match: 13. The CDR3 loop reads CASSVWMTDSGGEQYF. CDR3 DNA: TGTGCCAGCAGCGTATGGATGACAGACTCGGGGGGCGAGCAGTACTTC.

The chain links TRBV6-1 to TRBJ2-7; possibly TRBD2 for D (6 bases). Per germline, CDR1 MNHNS and CDR2 SASEGT. The CDR3 spans 11 residues. Between the trimmed V and J ends, which lost 5 bases and 9 bases, there was a span of 11 bases. CDR3 bases: TGTGCCAGCAGTAGAGGGAGGTTGCAGTACTTC. This translates into CASSRGRLQYF.

V is TRBV7-2 and J is TRBJ1-4, with 10 bases lining up with TRBD1. The V and J ends lost 6 bases and 8 bases, in that order; junction bases with no gene match: 9. This CDR3 contains 15 residues. Per the germline V gene, CDR1 is SGHTA and CDR2 is FQGNSA. CDR3 in amino acids: CASSSTGTGDEKLFF. The CDR3 nucleotides read TGTGCCAGCAGTTCTACCGGGACAGGGGACGAAAAACTGTTTTTT.

The rearrangement uses TRBV6-5 and TRBJ2-3, with TRBD1 matching 7 bases. CDR1 is MNHEY and CDR2 is SVGAGI in the germline V gene. This CDR3 spans 15 amino acids. J gave up 3 bases and V 3 bases, and 6 bases lay outside the gene matches. CDR3: CASSYGTAGTDTQYF. CDR3 bases: TGTGCCAGCAGTTATGGGACAGCAGGGACAGATACGCAGTATTTT.

V gene TRBV6-1 combines with J gene TRBJ2-7, with D hard to call. Germline V gene lookup returns CDR1 MNHNS and CDR2 SASEGT. V lost 0 bases and J 3 bases, leaving 6 bases between the germline ends. The CDR3 is made up of 13 amino acids. CDR3 protein: CASSEAIYYEQYF. CDR3 nucleotides: TGTGCCAGCAGTGAAGCTATATACTACGAGCAGTACTTC.

Only a few counts were recorded for this clone. The chain is built from TRBV2 and TRBJ1-4; D is unclear. The germline V gene encodes CDR1 SNHLY and CDR2 FYNNEI. The CDR3 has 14 amino acids. V dropped 4 bases and J dropped 0 bases, with 6 bases sitting between them. The DNA of the CDR3 is TGTGCCAGCAGTGCGAGAGCAACTAATGAAAAACTGTTTTTT. Its translation: CASSARATNEKLFF. Supplemented by reference TRBV2 and TRBJ1-4, the full variable domain reads EPEVTQTPSHQVTQMGQEVILRCVPISNHLYFYWYRQILGQKVEFLVSFYNNEISEKSEIFDDQFSVERPDGSNFTLKIRSTKLEDSAMYFCASSARATNEKLFFGSGTQLSVL.